This T cell receptor (beta chain) was captured by sequencing in a study of T cells in Graves' hyperthyroidism and ophthalmopathy. The CDR3 consists of 14 residues. V lost 5 bases, J lost 3 bases, and 6 bases stayed unmatched. Germline loops: CDR1 KGHSH, CDR2 LQKENI. Amplified TCR beta CDR3 regions derived from RNA transcripts. The TCR CDR3 was amplified in a first-round RT-PCR using the HTBI primer set. TCRdb independently ran MiXCR on the multiplex PCR reads; one entry per CDR3 protein. The data hold approximately 610,000 distinct CDR3 sequences, with 14% to 15% observed a single time. In the ophthalmopathy cohort, Clinical Activity Score was at least 3, NOSPECS grade at least 4, and duration under 3 months. Exclusions: uncontrolled infection, other autoimmune disease, pregnancy, lactation.

V gene TRBV18 combines with J gene TRBJ2-5, with TRBD2 matching 7 bases. Input material: blood. The TCR originated in a woman aged 40 to 50 with Graves' ophthalmopathy. CDR3 nucleotide sequence: TGTGCCAGCTCAACAATTCTAGCGGAAGAGACCCAGTACTTC. Translated: CASSTILAEETQYF.